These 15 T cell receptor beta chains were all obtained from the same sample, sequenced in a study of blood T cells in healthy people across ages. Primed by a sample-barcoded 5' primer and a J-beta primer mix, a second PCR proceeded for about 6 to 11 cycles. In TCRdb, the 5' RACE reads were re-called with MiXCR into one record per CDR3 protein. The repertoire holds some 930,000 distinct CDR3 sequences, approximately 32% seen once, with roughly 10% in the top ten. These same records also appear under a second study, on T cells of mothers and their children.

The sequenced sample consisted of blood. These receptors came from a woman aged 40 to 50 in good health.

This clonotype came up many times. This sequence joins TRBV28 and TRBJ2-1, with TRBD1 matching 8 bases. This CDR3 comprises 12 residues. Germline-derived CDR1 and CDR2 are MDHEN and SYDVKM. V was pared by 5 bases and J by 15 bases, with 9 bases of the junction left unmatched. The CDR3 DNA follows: TGTGCCAGCAGTAGTTACAGGGGGACGGCGTTCTTC. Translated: CASSSYRGTAFF.

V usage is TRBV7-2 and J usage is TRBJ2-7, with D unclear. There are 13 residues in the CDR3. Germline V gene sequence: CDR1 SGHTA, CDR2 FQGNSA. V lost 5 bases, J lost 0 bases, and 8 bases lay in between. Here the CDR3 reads CASSKGASYEQYF. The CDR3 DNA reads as TGTGCCAGCAGCAAAGGAGCCTCCTACGAGCAGTACTTC.

CDR3 protein: CASIAGANEQFF. DNA of the CDR3: TGTGCCAGCATCGCGGGGGCTAATGAGCAGTTCTTC. The chain uses TRBV2 and TRBJ2-1, with TRBD2 as a possible D gene (7 bases). The length of the CDR3 is 12 residues. The ends were cut back, 7 bases at V and 7 bases at J, with 11 bases in the middle. CDR1 is SNHLY and CDR2 is FYNNEI in the germline V gene.

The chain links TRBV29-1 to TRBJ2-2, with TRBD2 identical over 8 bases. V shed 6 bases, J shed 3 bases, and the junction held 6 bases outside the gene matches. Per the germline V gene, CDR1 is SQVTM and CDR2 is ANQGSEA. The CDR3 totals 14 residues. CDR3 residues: CSVRTGGHTGELFF. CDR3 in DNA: TGCAGCGTGCGAACGGGGGGGCACACCGGGGAGCTGTTTTTT.

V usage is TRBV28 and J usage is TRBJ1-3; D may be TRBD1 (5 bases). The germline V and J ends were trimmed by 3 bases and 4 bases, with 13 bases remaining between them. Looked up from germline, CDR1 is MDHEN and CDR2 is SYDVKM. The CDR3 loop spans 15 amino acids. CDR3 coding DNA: TGTGCCAGCAGTTTTCACGGAGGGGAAGGAAACACCATATATTTT. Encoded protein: CASSFHGGEGNTIYF.

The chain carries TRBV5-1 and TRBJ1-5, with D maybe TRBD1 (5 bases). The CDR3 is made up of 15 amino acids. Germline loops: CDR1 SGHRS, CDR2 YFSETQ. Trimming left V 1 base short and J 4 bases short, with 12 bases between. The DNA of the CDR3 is TGCGCCAGCAGCTTGTCAGGGCCAGGTAATCAGCCCCAGCATTTT. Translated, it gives CASSLSGPGNQPQHF.

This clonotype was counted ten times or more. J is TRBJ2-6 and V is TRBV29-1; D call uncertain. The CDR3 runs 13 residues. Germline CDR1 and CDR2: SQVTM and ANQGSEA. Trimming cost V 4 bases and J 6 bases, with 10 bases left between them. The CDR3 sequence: CSVVSQKANVLTF. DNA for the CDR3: TGCAGCGTTGTAAGCCAAAAGGCCAACGTCCTGACTTTC.

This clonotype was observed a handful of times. The CDR3 loop reads CASSRRGPYEQYF. In nucleotides, the CDR3 is TGTGCCAGCAGCCGCCGGGGGCCCTACGAGCAGTACTTC. This chain links TRBV14 with TRBJ2-7; D could derive from TRBD1 or TRBD2 (6 bases each). Trimming shortened V by 4 bases and J by 2 bases, and 9 bases separated the two germline ends. The CDR3 sequence is 13 residues long. In germline, CDR1 is SGHDN, CDR2 FVKESK.

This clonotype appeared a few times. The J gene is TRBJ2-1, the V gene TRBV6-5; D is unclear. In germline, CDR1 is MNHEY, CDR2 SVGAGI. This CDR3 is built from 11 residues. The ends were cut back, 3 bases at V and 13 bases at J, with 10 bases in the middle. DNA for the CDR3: TGTGCCAGCAGTTATCGCGGATACCAGTTCTTC. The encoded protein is CASSYRGYQFF.

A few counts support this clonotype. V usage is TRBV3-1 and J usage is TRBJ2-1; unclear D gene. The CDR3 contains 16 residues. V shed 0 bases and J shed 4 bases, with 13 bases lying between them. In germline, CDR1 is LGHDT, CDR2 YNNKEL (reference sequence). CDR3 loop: CASSQDLITEYNEQFF. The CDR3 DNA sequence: TGTGCCAGCAGCCAAGATTTAATTACAGAATACAATGAGCAGTTCTTC.

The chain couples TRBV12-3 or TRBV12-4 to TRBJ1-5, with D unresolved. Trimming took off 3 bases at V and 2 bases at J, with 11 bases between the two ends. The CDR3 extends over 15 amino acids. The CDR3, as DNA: TGTGCCAGCAGTTTGAGAATCCGGGGCAATCAGCCCCAGCATTTT. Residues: CASSLRIRGNQPQHF.

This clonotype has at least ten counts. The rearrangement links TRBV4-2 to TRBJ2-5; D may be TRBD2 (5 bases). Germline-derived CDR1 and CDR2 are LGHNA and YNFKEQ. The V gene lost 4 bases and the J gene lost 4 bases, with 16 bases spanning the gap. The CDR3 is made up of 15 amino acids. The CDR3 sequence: CASSPSSGSVETQYF. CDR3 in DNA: TGTGCCAGCAGCCCCTCCAGTGGTAGCGTAGAGACCCAGTACTTC.

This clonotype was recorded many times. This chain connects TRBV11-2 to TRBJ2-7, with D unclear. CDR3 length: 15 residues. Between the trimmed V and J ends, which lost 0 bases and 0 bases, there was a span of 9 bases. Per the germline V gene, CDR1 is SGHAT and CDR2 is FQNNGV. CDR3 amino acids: CASSLDPADSYEQYF. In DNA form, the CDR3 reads TGTGCCAGCAGCTTAGATCCTGCGGACTCCTACGAGCAGTACTTC.

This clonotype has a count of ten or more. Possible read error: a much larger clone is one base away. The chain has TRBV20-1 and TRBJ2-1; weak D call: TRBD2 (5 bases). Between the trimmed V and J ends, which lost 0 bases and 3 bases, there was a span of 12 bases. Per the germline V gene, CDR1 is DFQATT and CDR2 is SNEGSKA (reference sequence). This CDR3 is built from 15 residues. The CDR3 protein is CSARERPSRYNEQFF. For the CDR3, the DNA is TGCAGTGCTAGAGAGCGGCCTAGCCGCTACAATGAGCAGTTCTTC.

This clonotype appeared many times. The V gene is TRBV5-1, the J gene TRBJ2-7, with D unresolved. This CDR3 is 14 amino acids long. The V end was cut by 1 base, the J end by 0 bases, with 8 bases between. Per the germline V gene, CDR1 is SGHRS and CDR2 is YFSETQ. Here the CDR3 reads CASSLKASSYEQYF. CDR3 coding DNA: TGCGCCAGCAGCTTGAAGGCCAGCTCCTACGAGCAGTACTTC.